This TCR beta chain is from a study of cytomegalovirus exposure and HLA in healthy donors. A multiplex PCR was run with 60 Vbeta primers and 13 Jbeta primers. Assay: immunoSEQ multiplex PCR; the TCRdb copy retains only in-frame clones and omits some. The table records around 130,000 clones, 60% to 85% of them present only once. V was pared by 5 bases and J by 2 bases, with 6 bases of the junction left unmatched. The CDR3 runs to 15 residues. Germline assignment: CDR1 SGHVS and CDR2 FNYEAQ. This TCR was recovered from a woman younger than 35 in good health and CMV-seronegative. The chain is built from TRBV7-6 and TRBJ2-1, with 7 bases matching TRBD1. The sample was PBMCs. CDR3 protein: CASSLQTGTYNEQFF. In DNA, the CDR3 is TGTGCCAGCAGCCTGCAGACAGGGACCTACAATGAGCAGTTCTTC.